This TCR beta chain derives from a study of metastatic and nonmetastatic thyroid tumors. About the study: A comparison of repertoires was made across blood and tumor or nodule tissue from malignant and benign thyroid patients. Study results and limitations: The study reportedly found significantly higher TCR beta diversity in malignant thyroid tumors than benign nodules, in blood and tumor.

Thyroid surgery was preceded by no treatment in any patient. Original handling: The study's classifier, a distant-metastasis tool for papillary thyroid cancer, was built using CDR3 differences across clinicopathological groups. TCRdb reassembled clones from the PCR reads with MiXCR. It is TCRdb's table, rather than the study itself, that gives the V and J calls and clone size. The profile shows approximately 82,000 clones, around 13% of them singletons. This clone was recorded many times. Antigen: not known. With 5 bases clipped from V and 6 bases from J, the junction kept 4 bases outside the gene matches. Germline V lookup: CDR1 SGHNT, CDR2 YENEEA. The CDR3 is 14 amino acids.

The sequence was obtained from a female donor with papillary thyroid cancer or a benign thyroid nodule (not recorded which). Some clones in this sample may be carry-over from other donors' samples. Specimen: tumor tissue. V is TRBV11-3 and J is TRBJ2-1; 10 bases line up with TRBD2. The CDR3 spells CASSLVAGGNEQFF. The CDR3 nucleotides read TGTGCCAGCAGCCTGGTAGCGGGAGGCAATGAGCAGTTCTTC.